The clone carrying this T cell receptor beta chain occurred a few times. No antigen is known for it. A sample-barcoded 5' primer and a J-beta primer mix were used in a second PCR of roughly 6 to 12 cycles. A tag from a template-switch adaptor with 12 random nucleotides marked each cDNA molecule. Using its own MiXCR run on the 5' RACE reads, TCRdb lists one record per CDR3 protein. The profile shows approximately 810,000 distinct CDR3 sequences, 25% to 35% of them singletons. This CDR3 has 12 residues. The V gene's germline CDR1 is MNHEY and CDR2 SVGEGT. Deletions cut 0 bases from V and 9 bases from J, with 8 bases between. These data come from a study of blood T cells in healthy people across ages. Broader study findings: Naive CD4+ cell counts and diversity both ran higher in long-lived than in aged donors. Among T cells, TCR beta diversity per million cells dropped roughly linearly as age rose. Observed TCR beta diversity showed a strong correlation with the percentage of naive T cells as measured by flow cytometry.

This sequence was found in a woman older than 75 in good health. Input material: blood. The chain employs TRBV6-2 or TRBV6-3 and TRBJ1-1; D not resolved. The CDR3 loop is CASSYSRVQAFF. In DNA, the CDR3 is TGTGCCAGCAGTTACTCGAGGGTCCAAGCTTTCTTT.